This T cell receptor (beta chain) is drawn from a study of cytomegalovirus exposure and HLA in healthy donors. CDR1 and CDR2 (germline): SGHDN, FVKESK. Trimming cost V 1 base and J 0 bases; bases outside gene matches: 3. CDR3 length: 16 amino acids. Repertoires were generated with immunoSEQ multiplex PCR, while TCRdb's copy carries only in-frame clones and drops some. Counted here are 150,000 to 200,000 clones, 80% to 85% occurring once; the ten biggest clones make up roughly 10%. The chain has TRBV14 and TRBJ2-1, with 7 bases that match TRBD2. The specimen was PBMCs. The receptor comes from a man aged 25 to 45 in good health and CMV-seropositive. CDR3 protein: CASSQVGGSSYNEQFF. The CDR3 DNA reads TGTGCCAGCAGCCAAGTGGGCGGGAGCTCCTACAATGAGCAGTTCTTC.